These 23 T cell receptor beta chains share one sample of origin, sequenced in a study of Ad26.COV2.S vaccination and SARS-CoV-2 variants. The method was immunoSEQ multiplex PCR; TCRdb's version includes in-frame clones alone and lacks a portion of them. The repertoire has 300,000 to 400,000 clones, approximately 90% of them found once; the top ten carry 3.9%. Sequenced here: peripheral blood, sampled after recovery from COVID-19. The receptor set was obtained from a human donor who had recovered from COVID-19.

J is TRBJ2-5 and V is TRBV10-1; D gene unclear. This CDR3 is built from 13 residues. Germline CDR1 WNHNN, CDR2 SYGVQD (reference sequence). V lost 8 bases to trimming and J lost 9 bases, with 19 bases between them. The chain's CDR3 is CASSPANKVPQYF. The CDR3 nucleotides read TGCGCCAGCTCGCCTGCCAACAAAGTCCCCCAGTACTTC.

This clone was detected once. The rearrangement uses TRBV4-1 and TRBJ2-1; 7 nucleotides align to TRBD1. Germline CDR1 is MGHRA and CDR2 is YSYEKL. Trimming at V came to 4 bases and at J to 0 bases, leaving 12 bases not matched to a gene. This CDR3 comprises 18 residues. For the CDR3, the DNA is TGCGCCAGCAGCCTACAGGGGCACCCCGCCAGCTCCTACAATGAGCAGTTCTTC. Its translation is CASSLQGHPASSYNEQFF.

This clone was seen only once. The chain links TRBV7-3 to TRBJ2-7, with no clear D. CDR1 is SGHTA, CDR2 FQGTGA, per germline. Trimming pared 1 base from V and 6 bases from J, leaving 10 bases between. The CDR3 has 13 residues. CDR3 bases: TGTGCCAGCAGCTTAATTCTTGGTGGCGAGCAGTACTTC. Translating gives CASSLILGGEQYF. Full variable domain (rest looked up from reference TRBV7-3 and TRBJ2-7): GAGVSQTPSNKVTEKGKYVELRCDPISGHTALYWYRQSLGQGPEFLIYFQGTGAADDSGLPNDRFFAVRPEGSVSTLKIQRTERGDSAVYLCASSLILGGEQYFGPGTRLTVT.

CDR3 region: CASRDLGGNEKLFF. The CDR3 DNA sequence: TGTGCCAGCAGGGACCTAGGAGGTAATGAAAAACTGTTTTTT. The V and J genes are TRBV6-5 and TRBJ1-4; D gene unclear. This CDR3 region has 14 residues. Looked up from germline, CDR1 is MNHEY and CDR2 is SVGAGI. Trimming left V 6 bases short and J 4 bases short, with 12 bases between.

Notes on this clone: This sample also contains other DNA sequences that code for the same CDR3. The gene calls are TRBV19 and TRBJ2-7; TRBD1 agrees at 7 bases. The ends lost 1 base at V and 0 bases at J; junction bases unmatched: 0. This CDR3 is 14 amino acids long. Germline V gene sequence: CDR1 LNHDA, CDR2 SQIVND (reference sequence). The CDR3 DNA reads TGTGCCAGTAGTATAGGGGACAGCTCCTACGAGCAGTACTTC. Encoded protein: CASSIGDSSYEQYF.

The chain links TRBV7-2 to TRBJ2-7; 8 nucleotides agree with TRBD2. The CDR3 covers 16 residues. V shed 5 bases and J 1 base; nucleotides not matched to a gene: 10. Germline V gene sequence: CDR1 SGHTA, CDR2 FQGNSA. The DNA for the CDR3 is TGTGCCAGCAGCCCACCTTGGGCGGGGGGTTCCTACGAGCAGTACTTC. Translating gives CASSPPWAGGSYEQYF.

V and J are TRBV7-3 and TRBJ2-1; 8 positions match TRBD2. This CDR3 is 17 amino acids long. J gave up 4 bases and V 5 bases, and 13 bases lay outside the gene matches. In germline, CDR1 is SGHTA, CDR2 FQGTGA. In DNA, the CDR3 is TGTGCCAGCAGCGAGAGGCGGGGGGCGTCCGCTTACAATGAGCAGTTCTTC. Protein: CASSERRGASAYNEQFF.

The chain links TRBV27 to TRBJ2-2; no firm D call. The CDR3 has 13 residues. Germline loops: CDR1 MNHEY, CDR2 SMNVEV (reference sequence). V dropped 3 bases and J dropped 4 bases, with 6 bases sitting between them. CDR3 in DNA: TGTGCCAGCAGTTTGCGGCTCACCGGGGAGCTGTTTTTT. Translation: CASSLRLTGELFF.

The genes are TRBV19 and TRBJ1-6; 7 nucleotides agree with TRBD1. This CDR3 region has 15 residues. The V segment lost 5 bases and the J segment 9 bases; nucleotides outside the gene matches: 10. The germline gives CDR1 LNHDA, CDR2 SQIVND (reference sequence). The CDR3 bases are TGTGCCAGTAGTGTAAGACAGGGATTTAGTTCACCCCTCCACTTT. It is translated as CASSVRQGFSSPLHF.

The chain employs TRBV5-1 and TRBJ2-7; D perhaps matches TRBD2 (6 bases). CDR3 size: 14 residues. The V end lost 0 bases, the J end lost 2 bases, and 9 bases lay between the germline ends. Germline lookup yields CDR1 SGHRS and CDR2 YFSETQ. The CDR3 region has the DNA TGCGCCAGCAGCTTGGGAACGGGGGCCTACGAGCAGTACTTC. Amino acid sequence: CASSLGTGAYEQYF.

On this clone: Distinct nucleotide sequences in the sample also encode this CDR3. This chain joins TRBV12-3 or TRBV12-4 and TRBJ1-2; D is perhaps TRBD1 (6 bases). The CDR3 length is 13 residues. V was cut by 2 bases and J by 2 bases, with 6 bases left in between. The CDR3 nucleotides are TGTGCCAGCAGTTTACAGGGGAACTATGGCTACACCTTC. Protein: CASSLQGNYGYTF.

The chain recombines TRBV5-6 with TRBJ2-7; D is perhaps TRBD2 (6 bases). This CDR3 is built from 17 residues. V lost 0 bases to trimming and J lost 5 bases, with 21 bases between them. Germline CDR1 reads SGHDT; CDR2 reads YYEEEE. CDR3 DNA: TGTGCCAGCAGCTTGGCCGGGAGACCGTCCCCGGTCCACGAGCAGTACTTC. Translation: CASSLAGRPSPVHEQYF.

The V and J genes are TRBV11-2 and TRBJ1-1, with 8 bases fitting TRBD1. Germline CDR1 reads SGHAT; CDR2 reads FQNNGV. This CDR3 is built from 18 residues. The V gene end was trimmed by 1 base and the J gene end by 0 bases; junction bases not matched to a gene: 10. CDR3 in amino acids: CASSLVGQGARMNTEAFF. CDR3 bases: TGTGCCAGCAGCTTAGTAGGGCAGGGGGCTCGAATGAACACTGAAGCTTTCTTT.

As concerns this clone: Other nucleotide sequences in the sample specify the same CDR3. The chain uses TRBV10-3 and TRBJ1-1; 7 nucleotides align to TRBD1. The V and J ends lost 6 bases and 1 base, in that order; junction bases with no gene match: 2. CDR3 length: 13 amino acids. Germline V gene sequence: CDR1 ENHRY, CDR2 SYGVKD. CDR3 sequence reads: CAISRTGNTEAFF. The CDR3 coding sequence is TGTGCCATCAGCCGGACAGGGAACACTGAAGCTTTCTTT.

This chain links TRBV6-6 with TRBJ2-1; 7 nucleotides match TRBD1. The CDR3 covers 14 residues. The V segment lost 0 bases and the J segment 8 bases; nucleotides outside the gene matches: 4. The germline CDR1 and CDR2 sequences are MNHNY and SVGAGI (reference sequence). CDR3 bases: TGTGCCAGCAGTTACTCGACAGGGATCGATGAGCAGTTCTTC. Its translation is CASSYSTGIDEQFF.

V and J are TRBV9 and TRBJ1-4, with 7 nucleotides matching TRBD1. This CDR3 spans 16 amino acids. Germline-derived CDR1 and CDR2 are SGDLS and YYNGEE. The V gene end was trimmed by 4 bases and the J gene end by 7 bases; junction bases not matched to a gene: 13. CDR3 loop: CASSSGNQDRFEKLFF. As DNA, the CDR3 is TGTGCCAGCAGCTCGGGGAACCAGGACAGGTTTGAAAAACTGTTTTTT.

V usage is TRBV7-6 and J usage is TRBJ2-7, with 11 bases fitting TRBD2. Germline CDR1 reads SGHVS; CDR2 reads FNYEAQ. The CDR3 is 15 residues long. Unmatched junction bases numbered 5, after V lost 5 bases and J lost 2 bases. CDR3 sequence reads: CASSPGLAATYEQYF. CDR3 bases: TGTGCCAGCAGCCCGGGACTAGCGGCAACCTACGAGCAGTACTTC. Combining the CDR3 with reference TRBV7-6 and TRBJ2-7 gives the whole variable domain GAGVSQSPRYKVTKRGQDVALRCDPISGHVSLYWYRQALGQGPEFLTYFNYEAQQDKSGLPNDRFSAERPEGSISTLTIQRTEQRDSAMYRCASSPGLAATYEQYFGPGTRLTVT.

The CDR3 nucleotides read TGTGCCAGCAGCTTCGGGGACAGGGATAATGAAAAACTGTTTTTT. This sequence encodes CASSFGDRDNEKLFF. This rearrangement joins TRBV5-4 to TRBJ1-4; TRBD1 agrees at 9 bases. Germline CDR1 reads SGHNT; CDR2 reads YYREEE (reference sequence). This CDR3 is 15 amino acids long. Losses at the gene ends were 2 bases for V and 4 bases for J; bases not matched to a gene: 3.

The chain joins TRBV11-2 to TRBJ2-7, with no clear D. The germline V and J ends were trimmed by 5 bases and 4 bases, with 18 bases remaining between them. Germline lookup yields CDR1 SGHAT and CDR2 FQNNGV. The CDR3 covers 15 residues. In nucleotides, the CDR3 is TGTGCCAGCAGCCGGGCGGTAGGGTGGGGATACGAGCAGTACTTC. Translating it yields CASSRAVGWGYEQYF. Filled out from reference TRBV11-2 and TRBJ2-7, the complete variable domain reads EAGVAQSPRYKIIEKRQSVAFWCNPISGHATLYWYQQILGQGPKLLIQFQNNGVVDDSQLPKDRFSAERLKGVDSTLKIQPAKLEDSAVYLCASSRAVGWGYEQYFGPGTRLTVT.

This clone appeared a few times. J is TRBJ2-7 and V is TRBV11-2, with D tentatively TRBD2 (6 bases). In germline, CDR1 is SGHAT, CDR2 FQNNGV. V was shortened by 5 bases and J by 3 bases, with 11 bases between the two germline ends. There are 13 residues in the CDR3. The CDR3 loop reads CASSPGLRYEQYF. CDR3 in DNA: TGTGCCAGCAGCCCGGGACTCCGCTACGAGCAGTACTTC.

The CDR3 loop is CASRVLGGDNEKLFF. CDR3 DNA: TGTGCCAGCAGGGTATTAGGGGGGGATAATGAAAAACTGTTTTTT. The chain couples TRBV2 to TRBJ1-4, with D possibly TRBD1 on 6 matching bases. The CDR3 has 15 residues. Trimming stripped 6 bases from V and 4 bases from J, with 15 bases between. The germline CDR1 and CDR2 sequences are SNHLY and FYNNEI. Full variable domain (missing parts from reference TRBV2 and TRBJ1-4): EPEVTQTPSHQVTQMGQEVILRCVPISNHLYFYWYRQILGQKVEFLVSFYNNEISEKSEIFDDQFSVERPDGSNFTLKIRSTKLEDSAMYFCASRVLGGDNEKLFFGSGTQLSVL.

V and J are TRBV19 and TRBJ2-7, with TRBD1 identical over 8 bases. This CDR3 has 14 amino acids. The germline V gene has CDR1 LNHDA and CDR2 SQIVND (reference sequence). J gave up 1 base and V 5 bases, and 4 bases lay outside the gene matches. CDR3 sequence reads: CASSSGTGSYEQYF. DNA of the CDR3: TGTGCCAGTAGTTCCGGGACAGGTTCCTACGAGCAGTACTTC. Combining the CDR3 with reference TRBV19 and TRBJ2-7 gives the whole variable domain DGGITQSPKYLFRKEGQNVTLSCEQNLNHDAMYWYRQDPGQGLRLIYYSQIVNDFQKGDIAEGYSVSREKKESFPLTVTSAQKNPTAFYLCASSSGTGSYEQYFGPGTRLTVT.

The J gene is TRBJ2-2, the V gene TRBV11-2; TRBD1 matches at 9 bases. The CDR3 has 17 residues. Germline assignment: CDR1 SGHAT and CDR2 FQNNGV. V lost 4 bases, J lost 6 bases, and 12 bases stayed unmatched. The CDR3 DNA sequence: TGTGCCAGCAGCTCAGGAGGGTGGACAGGGGACGCCGGGGAGCTGTTTTTT. Amino acids: CASSSGGWTGDAGELFF.